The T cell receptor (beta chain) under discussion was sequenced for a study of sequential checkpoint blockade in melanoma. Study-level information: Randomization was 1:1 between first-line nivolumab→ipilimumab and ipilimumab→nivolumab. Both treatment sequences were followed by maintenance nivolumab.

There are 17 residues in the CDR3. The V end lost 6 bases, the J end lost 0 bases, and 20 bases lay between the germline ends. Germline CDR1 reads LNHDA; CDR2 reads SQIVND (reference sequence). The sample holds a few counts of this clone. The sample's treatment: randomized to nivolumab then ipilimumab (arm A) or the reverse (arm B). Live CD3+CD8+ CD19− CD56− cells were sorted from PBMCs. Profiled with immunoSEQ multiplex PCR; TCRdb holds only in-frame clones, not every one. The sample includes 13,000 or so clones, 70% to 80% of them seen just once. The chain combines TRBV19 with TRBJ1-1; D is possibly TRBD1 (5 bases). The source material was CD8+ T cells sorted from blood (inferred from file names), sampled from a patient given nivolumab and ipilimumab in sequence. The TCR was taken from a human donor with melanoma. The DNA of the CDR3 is TGTGCCAGTAGCTCAGCAACGGTAGGGGCCCTGAACACTGAAGCTTTCTTT. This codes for CASSSATVGALNTEAFF.